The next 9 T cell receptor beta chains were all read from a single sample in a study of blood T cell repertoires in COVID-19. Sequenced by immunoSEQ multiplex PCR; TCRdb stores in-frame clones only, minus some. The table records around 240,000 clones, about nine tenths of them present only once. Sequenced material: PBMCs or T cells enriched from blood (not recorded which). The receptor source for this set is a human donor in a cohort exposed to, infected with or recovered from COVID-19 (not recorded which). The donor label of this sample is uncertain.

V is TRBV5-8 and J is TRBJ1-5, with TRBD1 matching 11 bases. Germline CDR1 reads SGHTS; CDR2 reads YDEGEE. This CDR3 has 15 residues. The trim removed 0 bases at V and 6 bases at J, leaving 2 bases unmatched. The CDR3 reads CASSLEGQGVQPQHF. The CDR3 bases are TGTGCCAGCAGCTTGGAGGGACAGGGGGTTCAGCCCCAGCATTTT.

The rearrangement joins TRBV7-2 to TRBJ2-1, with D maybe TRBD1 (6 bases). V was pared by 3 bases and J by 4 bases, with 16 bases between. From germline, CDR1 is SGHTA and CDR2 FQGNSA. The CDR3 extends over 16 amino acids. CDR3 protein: CASSLDPDRPYNEQFF. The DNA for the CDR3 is TGTGCCAGCAGCTTGGATCCGGACAGACCTTACAATGAGCAGTTCTTC.

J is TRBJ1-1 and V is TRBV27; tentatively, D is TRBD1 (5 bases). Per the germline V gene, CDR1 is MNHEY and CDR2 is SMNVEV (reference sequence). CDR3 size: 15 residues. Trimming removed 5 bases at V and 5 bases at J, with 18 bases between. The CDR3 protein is CASSRVQGGRTEAFF. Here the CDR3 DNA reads TGTGCCAGCAGTAGGGTTCAGGGAGGGAGAACTGAAGCTTTCTTT.

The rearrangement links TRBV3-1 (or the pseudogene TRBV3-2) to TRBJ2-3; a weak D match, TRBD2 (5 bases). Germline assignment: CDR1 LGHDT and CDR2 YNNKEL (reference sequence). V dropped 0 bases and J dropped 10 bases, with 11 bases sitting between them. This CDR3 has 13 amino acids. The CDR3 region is CASSQDRGEPQYF. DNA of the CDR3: TGTGCCAGCAGCCAAGATCGTGGGGAGCCGCAGTATTTT.

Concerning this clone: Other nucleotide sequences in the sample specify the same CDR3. For the CDR3, the DNA is TGTGCCAGCTCACCAGGAGGGGTCTACGAGCAGTACTTC. Protein product: CASSPGGVYEQYF. This sequence joins TRBV18 and TRBJ2-7, with TRBD2 as a possible D gene (6 bases). V lost 2 bases to trimming and J lost 3 bases, with 8 bases between them. Germline CDR1 KGHSH, CDR2 LQKENI. CDR3 length equals 13 residues.

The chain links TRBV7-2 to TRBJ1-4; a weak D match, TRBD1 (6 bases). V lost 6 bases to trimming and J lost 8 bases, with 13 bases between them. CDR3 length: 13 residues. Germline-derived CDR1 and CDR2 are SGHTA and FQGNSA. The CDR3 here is CASSKGGREKLFF. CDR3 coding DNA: TGTGCCAGCAGTAAAGGGGGAAGGGAAAAACTGTTTTTT.

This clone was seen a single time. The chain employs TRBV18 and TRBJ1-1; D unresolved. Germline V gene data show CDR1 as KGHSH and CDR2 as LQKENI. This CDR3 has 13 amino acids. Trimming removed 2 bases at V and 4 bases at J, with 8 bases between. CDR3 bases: TGTGCCAGCTCACCAGGACTGAGCACTGAAGCTTTCTTT. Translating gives CASSPGLSTEAFF. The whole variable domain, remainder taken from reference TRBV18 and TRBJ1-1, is NAGVMQNPRHLVRRRGQEARLRCSPMKGHSHVYWYRQLPEEGLKFMVYLQKENIIDESGMPKERFSAEFPKEGPSILRIQQVVRGDSAAYFCASSPGLSTEAFFGQGTRLTVV.

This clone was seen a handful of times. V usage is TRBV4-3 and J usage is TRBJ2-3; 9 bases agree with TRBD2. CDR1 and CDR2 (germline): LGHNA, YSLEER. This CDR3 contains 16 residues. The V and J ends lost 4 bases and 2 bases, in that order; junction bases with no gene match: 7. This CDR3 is CASSRSRTSDTDTQYF. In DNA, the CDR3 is TGCGCCAGCAGCCGGTCCCGGACTAGCGACACAGATACGCAGTATTTT.

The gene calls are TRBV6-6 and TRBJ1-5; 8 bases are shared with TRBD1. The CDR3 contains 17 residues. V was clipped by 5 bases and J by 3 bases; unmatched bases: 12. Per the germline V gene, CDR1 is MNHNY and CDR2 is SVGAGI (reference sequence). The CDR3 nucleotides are TGTGCCAGCAGTCAGAGACAGGGGAAAGTGGCCAATCAGCCCCAGCATTTT. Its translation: CASSQRQGKVANQPQHF.